What follows are 18 T cell receptor beta chains derived from one specimen sequenced in a study of CD8+CD57+ T cells in acquired aplastic anemia. Investigators profiled TCR beta VDJ and CDR3 from genomic DNA template. From the reads, TCRdb called clonotypes with MiXCR, one entry per CDR3 protein. The sample yields 400,000 to 600,000 distinct CDR3 sequences, around 30% seen once. All patients picked for sequencing had shown, by flow cytometry, an expansion of CD8+CD57+ cells. The sequencing input was sorted CD4+, CD8+, or CD8+CD57+ T cells (not recorded which) from PBMCs. Receptors were obtained from a human donor with aplastic anemia.

The chain is built from TRBV6-5 and TRBJ1-2; D call uncertain. Trimming left V 0 bases short and J 8 bases short, with 13 bases between. Germline V CDR1 and CDR2: MNHEY, SVGAGI. CDR3 size: 14 residues. CDR3 in DNA: TGTGCCAGCAGTTACTCGGGGAGTTATGTGGGCTACACCTTC. It codes for CASSYSGSYVGYTF.

The table lists this clonotype with a few counts. This chain connects TRBV12-5 to TRBJ1-3; D might be TRBD1 (5 bases). The CDR3 sequence is 16 residues long. Germline CDR1 reads LGHNT; CDR2 reads FRNRAP. V lost 5 bases and J 1 base, leaving 15 bases between the germline ends. CDR3 bases: TGTGCTAGTGGTCGCCGGGACTGGTCGTCTGGAAACACCATATATTTT. It specifies CASGRRDWSSGNTIYF.

This clonotype was picked up a small number of times. The J gene is TRBJ1-2, the V gene TRBV10-3; D unresolved. CDR1 ENHRY and CDR2 SYGVKD come from the germline V gene. V was cut by 0 bases and J by 8 bases, with 16 bases left in between. This CDR3 has 15 residues. CDR3 in amino acids: CAISESDWGIWGYTF. Here the CDR3 DNA reads TGTGCCATCAGTGAGTCGGATTGGGGTATTTGGGGCTACACCTTC.

CDR3 nucleotides: TGCGCCAGCAGTGAACCAGCCCCTCGAGGCTACACCTTC. This sequence encodes CASSEPAPRGYTF. The chain combines TRBV10-2 with TRBJ1-2; D gene unclear. This CDR3 has 13 amino acids. Germline values: CDR1 WSHSY, CDR2 SAAADI. Trimming cost V 3 bases and J 8 bases, with 13 bases left between them.

This clonotype has a count of ten or more. The chain couples TRBV9 to TRBJ1-6; no firm D call. Germline assignment: CDR1 SGDLS and CDR2 YYNGEE. The CDR3 is 13 amino acids. Trimming cost V 1 base and J 8 bases, with 7 bases left between them. Here the CDR3 DNA reads TGTGCCAGCAGCGTATACGTTGATTCACCCCTCCACTTT. Its protein product is CASSVYVDSPLHF.

This chain joins TRBV3-1 and TRBJ1-1; no clear D. In germline, CDR1 is LGHDT, CDR2 YNNKEL (reference sequence). The V end was cut by 0 bases, the J end by 7 bases, with 12 bases between. The CDR3 loop spans 14 amino acids. The CDR3 DNA is TGTGCCAGCAGCCAAGATATCGCTGCCTATGAAGCTTTCTTT. This encodes CASSQDIAAYEAFF.

The genes are TRBV30 and TRBJ2-7; 11 nucleotides match TRBD2. CDR3 length: 17 residues. The V and J ends lost 1 base and 3 bases, in that order; junction bases with no gene match: 11. Germline V gives CDR1 GTSNPN, CDR2 SVGIG (reference sequence). This CDR3 is CAWSGLAGFRWDYEQYF. CDR3 bases: TGTGCCTGGAGTGGACTAGCGGGGTTTCGCTGGGACTACGAGCAGTACTTC. The variable domain in full, completed from reference TRBV30 and TRBJ2-7, reads SQTIHQWPATLVQPVGSPLSLECTVEGTSNPNLYWYRQAAGRGLQLLFYSVGIGQISSEVPQNLSASRPQDRQFILSSKKLLLSDSGFYLCAWSGLAGFRWDYEQYFGPGTRLTVT.

The rearrangement joins TRBV11-2 to TRBJ2-3, with 9 bases matching TRBD2. With V trimmed by 1 base and J by 2 bases, 10 bases remained unmatched. The CDR3 is made up of 18 amino acids. CDR1 and CDR2 from the germline V gene are SGHAT and FQNNGV. CDR3 DNA: TGTGCCAGCAGCTTAGGGTCATGGGTAGCGGGGGACACAGATACGCAGTATTTT. Protein product: CASSLGSWVAGDTDTQYF.

The V call is TRBV11-1, the J call TRBJ1-1; D may be TRBD1 (6 bases). Germline CDR1 reads SGHAT; CDR2 reads FQDESV (reference sequence). CDR3 length equals 17 residues. Trimming cost V 1 base and J 3 bases, with 18 bases left between them. The CDR3 DNA is TGTGCCAGCAGCTTAGTGCGCGGGGGCCGGCGGCACACTGAAGCTTTCTTT. This codes for CASSLVRGGRRHTEAFF.

Ten or more counts support this clonotype. The V and J genes are TRBV5-1 and TRBJ1-2, with a possible D match to TRBD1 (6 bases). The V gene's germline CDR1 is SGHRS and CDR2 YFSETQ. This CDR3 has 15 residues. V lost 5 bases, J lost 0 bases, and 14 bases lay in between. This CDR3 is CASSPDSPSNYGYTF. CDR3 bases: TGCGCCAGCAGTCCGGACAGCCCTTCTAACTATGGCTACACCTTC.

The rearrangement uses TRBV7-8 and TRBJ2-2; D is tentatively TRBD1 or TRBD2 (5 bases each). CDR1 and CDR2 from the germline V gene are SGHVS and FQNEAQ. Trimming stripped 0 bases from V and 5 bases from J, with 13 bases between. The CDR3 extends over 16 amino acids. CDR3: CASSLASPGRTGELFF. The DNA for the CDR3 is TGTGCCAGCAGCTTAGCGTCCCCGGGGCGTACCGGGGAGCTGTTTTTT. The full variable domain, completed using reference TRBV7-8 and TRBJ2-2, is GAGVSQSPRYKVAKRGQDVALRCDPISGHVSLFWYQQALGQGPEFLTYFQNEAQLDKSGLPSDRFFAERPEGSVSTLKIQRTQQEDSAVYLCASSLASPGRTGELFFGEGSRLTVL.

This clonotype showed up many times. CDR3 amino acids: CASSLQSTTEAFF. The DNA of the CDR3 is TGTGCCAGCAGCCTGCAATCGACCACTGAAGCTTTCTTT. This chain joins TRBV14 and TRBJ1-1; no definite D call. This CDR3 comprises 13 residues. Trimming shortened V by 4 bases and J by 4 bases, and 10 bases separated the two germline ends. Germline CDR1 and CDR2: SGHDN and FVKESK.

To note about this clonotype: Relative to the germline gene, one junction end is altered; a read error may explain this. The chain carries TRBV10-3 and TRBJ1-2, with 11 bases lining up with TRBD1. In germline, CDR1 is ENHRY, CDR2 SYGVKD. This CDR3 region has 16 residues. CDR3 nucleotides: TGTGCCAGCAGTTTATCCCCGGGGACAGGGGGCTATGGCTACACCTTC. This codes for CASSLSPGTGGYGYTF.

This clonotype was detected only a few times. J is TRBJ2-7 and V is TRBV27; TRBD1 aligns across 10 bases. Per germline, CDR1 MNHEY and CDR2 SMNVEV (reference sequence). V shed 5 bases and J 5 bases; nucleotides not matched to a gene: 15. This CDR3 spans 17 amino acids. The CDR3 loop reads CASSPTRQGALAHEQYF. CDR3 bases: TGTGCCAGCAGTCCGACCCGACAGGGGGCGTTAGCCCACGAGCAGTACTTC.

V usage is TRBV7-6 and J usage is TRBJ2-7; TRBD2 aligns across 8 bases. Per the germline V gene, CDR1 is SGHVS and CDR2 is FNYEAQ. This CDR3 region has 14 residues. V was clipped by 5 bases and J by 2 bases; unmatched bases: 5. CDR3 residues: CASSPREATYEQYF. The CDR3 nucleotides read TGTGCCAGCAGCCCGCGGGAGGCCACCTACGAGCAGTACTTC.

The J gene is TRBJ2-7, the V gene TRBV14; D tentatively fits TRBD1 or TRBD2 (5 bases each). CDR1 and CDR2 from the germline V gene are SGHDN and FVKESK. This CDR3 spans 15 amino acids. V was trimmed by 4 bases and J by 4 bases, leaving 17 bases between them. In DNA, the CDR3 is TGTGCCAGCAGCCCCCAGGGAGTCTCCCAATACGAGCAGTACTTC. Translating gives CASSPQGVSQYEQYF. Full variable domain (remainder filled in from reference TRBV14 and TRBJ2-7): EAGVTQFPSHSVIEKGQTVTLRCDPISGHDNLYWYRRVMGKEIKFLLHFVKESKQDESGMPNNRFLAERTGGTYSTLKVQPAELEDSGVYFCASSPQGVSQYEQYFGPGTRLTVT.

With regard to this clonotype: A clone one base away is much larger, so this may be a read error. The V and J genes are TRBV7-3 and TRBJ2-7; D could derive from TRBD1 or TRBD2 (5 bases each). Trimming removed 6 bases at V and 2 bases at J, with 11 bases between. The CDR3 length is 13 residues. In germline, CDR1 is SGHTA, CDR2 FQGTGA. CDR3 nucleotide sequence: TGTGCCAGCAGTTACGGGGACGCCTACGAGCAGTACTTC. It specifies CASSYGDAYEQYF.

This clonotype was counted ten times or more. The CDR3 is CASHRPRQGGYEQYF. CDR3 bases: TGTGCCAGCCATCGACCAAGACAGGGGGGCTACGAGCAGTACTTC. The chain employs TRBV2 and TRBJ2-7; TRBD1 agrees at 9 bases. J lost 3 bases, V lost 8 bases, and 11 bases had no gene match. The CDR3 runs 15 residues. The germline V gene encodes CDR1 SNHLY and CDR2 FYNNEI.